This is a list of T cell receptor beta chains from one sample in a study of brain T cells in children with intractable seizures. TCRdb's copy holds only in-frame clones and misses some; the assay was immunoSEQ multiplex PCR. This table holds just under 65,000 clones, 95% to 97% found once. The sequencing here drew on peripheral blood, taken at surgery. The receptors shown here come from a boy less than two years old with focal cortical dysplasia and intractable seizures. The CDR3 runs from the conserved cysteine through the conserved F or W. The D gene is left open where the match is weak. Where a row states a size, it is once, few, many or the class of an expanded clone; other rows omit it.

J gene: TRBJ1-5
D gene: TRBD1
V gene: TRBV9
clone size: -
CDR3 DNA: TGTGCCAGCAGCGTAGATAGACAGGGGGCCGGGCAGCCCCAGCATTTT
CDR3 protein: CASSVDRQGAGQPQHF

J gene: TRBJ1-3
D gene: -
V gene: TRBV20-1
clone size: few
CDR3 DNA: TGCAGTGGACAATTTGGAAACACCATATATTTT
CDR3 protein: CSGQFGNTIYF

J gene: TRBJ2-3
D gene: -
V gene: TRBV7-9
clone size: -
CDR3 DNA: TGTGCCAGCAGGCCCCCGGGATTATCGCGCACAGATACGCAGTATTTT
CDR3 protein: CASRPPGLSRTDTQYF

J gene: TRBJ1-1
D gene: -
V gene: TRBV7-9
clone size: -
CDR3 DNA: TGTGCCAGCAGCTTATCCTTGAACACTGAAGCTTTCTTT
CDR3 protein: CASSLSLNTEAFF

J gene: TRBJ1-1
D gene: -
V gene: TRBV19
clone size: -
CDR3 DNA: TGTGCCAGTAGTACCCCCGGGACCTCCTTCATGGCCGAGGGATTAGACACTGAAGCTTTCTTT
CDR3 protein: CASSTPGTSFMAEGLDTEAFF

J gene: TRBJ2-2
D gene: TRBD1
V gene: TRBV10-3
clone size: -
CDR3 DNA: TGTGCCATCAGGGGGGACAGGGGGCGCTCAGTTCCCAACCCCCGACAGAACACCGGGGAGCTGTTTTTT
CDR3 protein: CAIRGDRGRSVPNPRQNTGELFF

J gene: TRBJ1-2
D gene: TRBD1
V gene: TRBV2
clone size: -
CDR3 DNA: TGTGCCAGCAGTGGGGGACAGGGAGTGGATGGCTACACCTTC
CDR3 protein: CASSGGQGVDGYTF

J gene: TRBJ2-3
D gene: TRBD2
V gene: TRBV28
clone size: -
CDR3 DNA: TGTGCCAGCAGTCCATCGACACTAGCGGGTGGAGTCACGCAGTATTTT
CDR3 protein: CASSPSTLAGGVTQYF

J gene: TRBJ1-3
D gene: -
V gene: TRBV5-4
clone size: -
CDR3 DNA: TGTGCCAGCAGCTTAGACAGGAGCTCTGGAAACACCATATATTTT
CDR3 protein: CASSLDRSSGNTIYF

J gene: TRBJ2-7
D gene: TRBD2
V gene: TRBV7-3
clone size: -
CDR3 DNA: TGTGCCAGCAGCTTAATTGCTAGCGGGCCCTACGAGCAGTACTTC
CDR3 protein: CASSLIASGPYEQYF

J gene: TRBJ2-7
D gene: -
V gene: TRBV10-3
clone size: -
CDR3 DNA: TGTGCCATCAGTCAAAGACAGACGAGCTCCTACGAGCAGTACTTC
CDR3 protein: CAISQRQTSSYEQYF

J gene: TRBJ1-4
D gene: -
V gene: TRBV24-1
clone size: -
CDR3 DNA: TGTGCCACCAGTGATGGACTCCGAACTAATGAAAAACTGTTTTTT
CDR3 protein: CATSDGLRTNEKLFF

J gene: TRBJ2-5
D gene: -
V gene: TRBV13
clone size: -
CDR3 DNA: TGTGCCAGCAGCTACCGGGACGAGGCAGAGACCCAGTACTTC
CDR3 protein: CASSYRDEAETQYF

J gene: TRBJ1-6
D gene: -
V gene: TRBV6-5
clone size: -
CDR3 DNA: TGTGCCAGTCAACAGGGATCCTATAATTCACCCCTCCACTTT
CDR3 protein: CASQQGSYNSPLHF

J gene: TRBJ1-1
D gene: -
V gene: TRBV5-1
clone size: -
CDR3 DNA: TGCGCCAGCAGCAAGGAGGCTACAAACACTGAAGCTTTCTTT
CDR3 protein: CASSKEATNTEAFF

J gene: TRBJ2-5
D gene: TRBD2
V gene: TRBV4-2
clone size: once
CDR3 DNA: TGTGCCAGCAGAGGGACTAGCGGAAACCAAGAGACCCAGTACTTC
CDR3 protein: CASRGTSGNQETQYF

J gene: TRBJ1-2
D gene: TRBD1
V gene: TRBV2
clone size: -
CDR3 DNA: TGTGCCACTAGACCAGACAGGGTAGGGACCAACTATGGCTACACCTTC
CDR3 protein: CATRPDRVGTNYGYTF

J gene: TRBJ2-2
D gene: -
V gene: TRBV7-2
clone size: -
CDR3 DNA: TGTGCCAGCAGCTTAGAGGTCGGAACCGGGGAGCTGTTTTTT
CDR3 protein: CASSLEVGTGELFF

J gene: TRBJ1-5
D gene: -
V gene: TRBV9
clone size: -
CDR3 DNA: TGTGCCAGCAGCGTAGGGGGCGGCAATCAGCCCCAGCATTTT
CDR3 protein: CASSVGGGNQPQHF

J gene: TRBJ2-7
D gene: -
V gene: TRBV19
clone size: once
CDR3 DNA: TGTGCCAGTAGTCCGGGAGCTTCTATATTCTACGAGCAGTACTTC
CDR3 protein: CASSPGASIFYEQYF

J gene: TRBJ1-6
D gene: -
V gene: TRBV6-2/TRBV6-3
clone size: -
CDR3 DNA: TGTGCCAGCAGTTTATACCAACGCGGTTCGGTCCACTTT
CDR3 protein: CASSLYQRGSVHF

J gene: TRBJ2-1
D gene: -
V gene: TRBV3-1/TRBV3-2
clone size: -
CDR3 DNA: TGTGCCAGCAGCCAAGGTGGGGGGCGCGGCTACAATGAGCAGTTCTTC
CDR3 protein: CASSQGGGRGYNEQFF

J gene: TRBJ2-3
D gene: TRBD1
V gene: TRBV5-1
clone size: -
CDR3 DNA: TGCGCCAGCAGCGGGGGACAGGTCACAGATACGCAGTATTTT
CDR3 protein: CASSGGQVTDTQYF

J gene: TRBJ2-1
D gene: TRBD2
V gene: TRBV4-1
clone size: -
CDR3 DNA: TGCGCCAGCAGTCCGGGACTAGCGTCCTACAATGAGCAGTTCTTC
CDR3 protein: CASSPGLASYNEQFF

J gene: TRBJ2-3
D gene: -
V gene: TRBV10-1
clone size: -
CDR3 DNA: TGCGCCAGCAGTGAGGGGTATCTGAGCACAGATACGCAGTATTTT
CDR3 protein: CASSEGYLSTDTQYF

J gene: TRBJ1-6
D gene: -
V gene: TRBV19
clone size: -
CDR3 DNA: TGTGCCAGTAGACGCACGGTGGGTAGGTCACCCCTCCACTTT
CDR3 protein: CASRRTVGRSPLHF

J gene: TRBJ2-2
D gene: TRBD2
V gene: TRBV14
clone size: -
CDR3 DNA: TGTGCCAGCAGCCGTATTAGCGGGATGACCGGGGAGCTGTTTTTT
CDR3 protein: CASSRISGMTGELFF

J gene: TRBJ1-1
D gene: -
V gene: TRBV3-1/TRBV3-2
clone size: -
CDR3 DNA: TGTGCCAGCAGCCACAAGGCCACTGAAGCTTTCTTT
CDR3 protein: CASSHKATEAFF

J gene: TRBJ2-2
D gene: TRBD2
V gene: TRBV7-9
clone size: once
CDR3 DNA: TGTGCCAGCAGCCAAAGCCGACTAGCGGAACCGAACACCGGGGAGCTGTTTTTT
CDR3 protein: CASSQSRLAEPNTGELFF

J gene: TRBJ1-1
D gene: TRBD1
V gene: TRBV28
clone size: -
CDR3 DNA: TGTGCCAGCGGGCGACAGGGTAGGAGTTTTGAAGCTTTCTTT
CDR3 protein: CASGRQGRSFEAFF

J gene: TRBJ1-4
D gene: -
V gene: TRBV25-1
clone size: -
CDR3 DNA: TGTGCCAGCAGTGAAGGGAAAGCCGCAACTAATGAAAAACTGTTTTTT
CDR3 protein: CASSEGKAATNEKLFF